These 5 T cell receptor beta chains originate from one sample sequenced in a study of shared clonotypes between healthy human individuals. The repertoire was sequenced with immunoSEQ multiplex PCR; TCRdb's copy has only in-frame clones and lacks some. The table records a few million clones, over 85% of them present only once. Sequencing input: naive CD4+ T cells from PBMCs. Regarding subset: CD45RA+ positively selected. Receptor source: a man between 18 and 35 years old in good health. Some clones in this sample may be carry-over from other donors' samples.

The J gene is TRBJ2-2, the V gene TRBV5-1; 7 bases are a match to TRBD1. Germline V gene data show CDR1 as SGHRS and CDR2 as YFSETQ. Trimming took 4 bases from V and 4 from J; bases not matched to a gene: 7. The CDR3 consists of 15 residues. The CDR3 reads CASSTDPGGTGELFF. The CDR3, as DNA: TGCGCCAGCAGCACTGACCCAGGGGGCACCGGGGAGCTGTTTTTT. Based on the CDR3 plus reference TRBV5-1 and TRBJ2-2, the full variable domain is KAGVTQTPRYLIKTRGQQVTLSCSPISGHRSVSWYQQTPGQGLQFLFEYFSETQRNKGNFPGRFSGRQFSNSRSEMNVSTLELGDSALYLCASSTDPGGTGELFFGEGSRLTVL.

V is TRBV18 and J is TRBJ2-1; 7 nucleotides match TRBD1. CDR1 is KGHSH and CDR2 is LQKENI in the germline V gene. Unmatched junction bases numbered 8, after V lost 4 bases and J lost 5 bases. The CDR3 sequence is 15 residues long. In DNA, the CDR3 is TGTGCCAGCTCACTCCGACAGGGCCGAAACAATGAGCAGTTCTTC. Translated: CASSLRQGRNNEQFF.

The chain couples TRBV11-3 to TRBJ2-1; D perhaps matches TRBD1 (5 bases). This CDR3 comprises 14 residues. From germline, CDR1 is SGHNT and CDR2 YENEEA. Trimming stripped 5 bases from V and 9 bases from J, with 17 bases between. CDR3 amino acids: CASSNQGNDLEQFF. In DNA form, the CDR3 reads TGTGCCAGCAGCAACCAGGGAAACGATCTTGAGCAGTTCTTC.

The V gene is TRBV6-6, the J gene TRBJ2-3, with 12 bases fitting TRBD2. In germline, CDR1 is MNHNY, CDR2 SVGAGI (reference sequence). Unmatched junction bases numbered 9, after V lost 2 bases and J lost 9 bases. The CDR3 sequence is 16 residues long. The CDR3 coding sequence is TGTGCCAGCAGTTACCCCTCGACTAGCGGGAGAGGGACGCAGTATTTT. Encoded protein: CASSYPSTSGRGTQYF.

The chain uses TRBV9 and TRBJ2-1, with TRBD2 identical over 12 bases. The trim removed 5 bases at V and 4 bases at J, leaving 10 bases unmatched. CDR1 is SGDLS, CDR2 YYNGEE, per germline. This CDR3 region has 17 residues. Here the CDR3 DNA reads TGTGCCAGCAGGCCCACCGGGACTAGCGGGCGGTACAATGAGCAGTTCTTC. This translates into CASRPTGTSGRYNEQFF.